These 26 T cell receptor beta chains came from one sample sequenced in a study of spatial heterogeneity in lung cancer. Noted time point: sample taken at primary tumor resection. Researchers sequenced whole RNA taken from tumor, nontumor lung or frozen PBMC without sorting. TCRdb analysed the 5' RACE reads with MiXCR anew, one entry per CDR3 protein. The sample includes fewer than 55,000 distinct CDR3 sequences, approximately 7.6% of them seen just once. Sample: PBMCs, taken at surgery. These receptors were collected from a female donor with early-stage non-small cell lung cancer.

This chain links TRBV4-1 with TRBJ2-5; 8 nucleotides agree with TRBD2. The CDR3 length is 16 residues. V lost 0 bases, J lost 5 bases, and 8 bases stayed unmatched. Germline values: CDR1 MGHRA, CDR2 YSYEKL. This CDR3 reads CASSQEGRGGLETQYF. The DNA of the CDR3 is TGCGCCAGCAGCCAAGAGGGCCGGGGGGGCCTTGAGACCCAGTACTTC.

This clonotype was detected a few times. The chain links TRBV4-3 to TRBJ2-3; 12 positions match TRBD2. The germline V gene encodes CDR1 LGHNA and CDR2 YSLEER. The CDR3 is made up of 20 amino acids. Trimming at V came to 2 bases and at J to 4 bases, leaving 16 bases not matched to a gene. Written as DNA, the CDR3 is TGCGCCAGCAGCCAAATACAAACGTCACTAGCGGGGGGCCCAGCAGATACGCAGTATTTT. It translates to CASSQIQTSLAGGPADTQYF.

This clonotype occurred a few times. The V call is TRBV18, the J call TRBJ1-1; D is possibly TRBD1 (6 bases). V was pared by 3 bases and J by 4 bases, with 9 bases between. From germline, CDR1 is KGHSH and CDR2 LQKENI. The CDR3 runs 13 residues. CDR3 protein: CASSPTGRTEAFF. CDR3 in DNA: TGTGCCAGCTCACCGACAGGTCGCACTGAAGCTTTCTTT. Full variable domain (outside the CDR3, taken from reference TRBV18 and TRBJ1-1): NAGVMQNPRHLVRRRGQEARLRCSPMKGHSHVYWYRQLPEEGLKFMVYLQKENIIDESGMPKERFSAEFPKEGPSILRIQQVVRGDSAAYFCASSPTGRTEAFFGQGTRLTVV.

Many counts were recorded for this clonotype. The V and J genes are TRBV7-9 and TRBJ2-7; TRBD1 matches 7 bases. Looked up from germline, CDR1 is SEHNR and CDR2 is FQNEAQ (reference sequence). The CDR3 covers 13 residues. The V segment lost 8 bases and the J segment 4 bases; nucleotides outside the gene matches: 8. The CDR3 spells CASGPTGDYEQYF. The CDR3, as DNA: TGTGCCAGCGGACCTACAGGGGATTACGAGCAGTACTTC.

There are many counts of this clonotype. V gene TRBV2 combines with J gene TRBJ2-1; possibly TRBD1 for D (6 bases). Germline V gene sequence: CDR1 SNHLY, CDR2 FYNNEI. This CDR3 region has 14 residues. Trimming removed 5 bases from V and 15 bases from J, with 23 bases in between. The CDR3 sequence: CASSSTGTNQVRFF. Here the CDR3 DNA reads TGTGCCAGCAGTAGTACCGGGACAAATCAAGTACGGTTCTTC.

In this sample, this clonotype turned up a few times. The chain couples TRBV29-1 to TRBJ2-1; 13 positions match TRBD2. Trimming at V came to 6 bases and at J to 2 bases, leaving 10 bases not matched to a gene. The CDR3 has 17 residues. Germline V lookup: CDR1 SQVTM, CDR2 ANQGSEA. The CDR3 region is CSVEKVGLAGTYNEQFF. The CDR3 DNA sequence: TGCAGCGTCGAGAAAGTGGGACTAGCGGGGACCTACAATGAGCAGTTCTTC.

The chain carries TRBV7-2 and TRBJ2-7, with 9 bases fitting TRBD1. Germline V gene sequence: CDR1 SGHTA, CDR2 FQGNSA. The CDR3 is 14 residues long. V shed 5 bases, J shed 2 bases, and the junction held 4 bases outside the gene matches. In nucleotides, the CDR3 is TGTGCCAGCAGCCCACGGACAGGGGCCTACGAGCAGTACTTC. Amino acids: CASSPRTGAYEQYF.

By proportion, this clonotype is medium-sized. The rearrangement uses TRBV7-2 and TRBJ1-6; perhaps TRBD1 as D (5 bases). V lost 2 bases to trimming and J lost 7 bases, with 12 bases between them. CDR1 SGHTA and CDR2 FQGNSA come from the germline V gene. The CDR3 is 15 amino acids. The CDR3 spells CASSLNKGPNSPLHF. The CDR3 DNA is TGTGCCAGCAGCTTAAATAAGGGACCCAATTCACCCCTCCACTTT. Full variable domain (rest looked up from reference TRBV7-2 and TRBJ1-6): GAGVSQSPSNKVTEKGKDVELRCDPISGHTALYWYRQSLGQGLEFLIYFQGNSAPDKSGLPSDRFSAERTGGSVSTLTIQRTQQEDSAVYLCASSLNKGPNSPLHFGNGTRLTVT.

The V call is TRBV30, the J call TRBJ2-7, with 7 bases identical to TRBD1. Unmatched junction bases numbered 4, after V lost 5 bases and J lost 3 bases. The germline CDR1 and CDR2 sequences are GTSNPN and SVGIG (reference sequence). The CDR3 loop spans 12 amino acids. DNA of the CDR3: TGTGCCTGGGGGCAGGGGGACTACGAGCAGTACTTC. Translating gives CAWGQGDYEQYF. Drawing the rest from reference TRBV30 and TRBJ2-7, the complete variable domain is SQTIHQWPATLVQPVGSPLSLECTVEGTSNPNLYWYRQAAGRGLQLLFYSVGIGQISSEVPQNLSASRPQDRQFILSSKKLLLSDSGFYLCAWGQGDYEQYFGPGTRLTVT.

This clonotype was picked up many times. The chain recombines TRBV12-3 or TRBV12-4 with TRBJ1-4, with TRBD1 matching 8 bases. This CDR3 is built from 14 residues. Germline trimming cut 7 bases from V and 12 bases from J; bases unmatched to any gene: 13. As DNA, the CDR3 is TGTGCCAGCACCCCCGGACAGGGCCGTCGGGAACTGTTTTTT. Translating gives CASTPGQGRRELFF.

There are a few counts of this clonotype. The CDR3 is CASSLAVPDRGGSRYSHSTGELFF. The CDR3 nucleotides are TGTGCCAGCAGTTTAGCCGTTCCAGACAGGGGAGGGAGTAGGTATAGCCATTCAACCGGGGAGCTGTTTTTT. The chain couples TRBV12-3 or TRBV12-4 to TRBJ2-2; D is possibly TRBD1 (8 bases). CDR3 size: 24 residues. Trimming took 0 bases from V and 5 from J, leaving 37 bases between them.

This clonotype was recorded at least ten times. This chain uses TRBV20-1 with TRBJ2-1; 8 positions match TRBD1. Germline CDR1 DFQATT, CDR2 SNEGSKA (reference sequence). The CDR3 consists of 16 residues. V was pared by 6 bases and J by 7 bases, with 17 bases of the junction left unmatched. The CDR3 region has the DNA TGCAGTGCCCTTGTGAGTTGGGACAGGCCCTTTAATGAGCAGTTCTTC. This encodes CSALVSWDRPFNEQFF.

The chain couples TRBV6-2 or TRBV6-3 to TRBJ2-7, with D unresolved. Trimming took off 5 bases at V and 3 bases at J, with 5 bases between the two ends. CDR1 and CDR2 from the germline V gene are MNHEY and SVGEGT. This CDR3 has 11 residues. CDR3 DNA: TGTGCCAGCAGTGCGTACTACGAGCAGTACTTC. As protein: CASSAYYEQYF.

The chain is built from TRBV4-3 and TRBJ2-7; tentatively, D is TRBD1 (6 bases). V was pared by 1 base and J by 3 bases, with 7 bases between. The CDR3 consists of 13 residues. Germline loops: CDR1 LGHNA, CDR2 YSLEER. The CDR3 bases are TGCGCCAGCAGCCAAGTCAGGGGCTACGAGCAGTACTTC. Translated: CASSQVRGYEQYF.

There are many counts of this clonotype. CDR3 loop: CASSLGFGTGGNTEAFF. The CDR3 nucleotides read TGTGCCAGTAGTCTAGGATTTGGGACAGGGGGCAACACTGAAGCTTTCTTT. The chain is built from TRBV19 and TRBJ1-1; 12 positions match TRBD1. CDR1 is LNHDA, CDR2 SQIVND, per germline (reference sequence). After removal of 5 bases from V and 2 bases from J, the junction contained 9 bases not matched to a gene. This CDR3 is built from 17 residues.

This clonotype was observed a handful of times. This sequence joins TRBV15 and TRBJ2-7; a weak D match, TRBD1 (6 bases). V lost 1 base and J 4 bases, leaving 14 bases between the germline ends. Germline V lookup: CDR1 LNHNV, CDR2 YYDKDF (reference sequence). The length of the CDR3 is 15 residues. The CDR3 loop reads CATSRGIQGEYEQYF. In nucleotides, the CDR3 is TGTGCCACCAGCAGAGGGATACAGGGAGAGTACGAGCAGTACTTC.

This clonotype has a count of ten or more. V gene TRBV20-1 combines with J gene TRBJ2-3; TRBD1 aligns across 8 bases. V shed 3 bases, J shed 6 bases, and the junction held 11 bases outside the gene matches. The CDR3 consists of 15 residues. The germline CDR1 and CDR2 sequences are DFQATT and SNEGSKA (reference sequence). CDR3 bases: TGCAGTGCTAGCCCCCTGACAGGGGAGATGGATACGCAGTATTTT. This codes for CSASPLTGEMDTQYF.

This chain links TRBV6-6 with TRBJ2-6; no definite D call. Deletions cut 5 bases from V and 2 bases from J, with 13 bases between. Germline CDR1 reads MNHNY; CDR2 reads SVGAGI (reference sequence). The CDR3 covers 16 residues. As DNA, the CDR3 is TGTGCCAGCAGTACACGTTTGACCGCTGGGGCCAACGTCCTGACTTTC. Amino acid sequence: CASSTRLTAGANVLTF.

The chain couples TRBV7-2 to TRBJ2-3; D ambiguous. Trimming pared 4 bases from V and 6 bases from J, leaving 14 bases between. Germline loops: CDR1 SGHTA, CDR2 FQGNSA. The CDR3 length is 14 residues. The DNA of the CDR3 is TGTGCCAGCAGCTCCACCCCCCAGGTCGATACGCAGTATTTT. Translating gives CASSSTPQVDTQYF.

In its sample, this clonotype was seen many times. The V call is TRBV4-1, the J call TRBJ2-2, with a weak D call TRBD1 (7 bases). In germline, CDR1 is MGHRA, CDR2 YSYEKL. The CDR3 contains 15 residues. Trimming took 4 bases from V and 2 from J, leaving 11 bases between them. CDR3 sequence (DNA): TGCGCCAGCAGCCGGGGGGACAGTAACACCGGGGAGCTGTTTTTT. Protein product: CASSRGDSNTGELFF.

This clonotype was found a few times. The V gene is TRBV20-1, the J gene TRBJ1-2; D may be TRBD1 (6 bases). Trimming shortened V by 6 bases and J by 6 bases, and 14 bases separated the two germline ends. The CDR3 consists of 12 residues. Germline V CDR1 and CDR2: DFQATT, SNEGSKA (reference sequence). DNA of the CDR3: TGCAGTGCACCCCGGGGGGGCGATGGCTACACCTTC. This sequence encodes CSAPRGGDGYTF.

This chain links TRBV28 with TRBJ2-1, with D possibly TRBD2 on 7 matching bases. CDR3 length equals 15 residues. With 2 bases removed from V and 3 bases from J, the gap between germline ends came to 11 bases. Per germline, CDR1 MDHEN and CDR2 SYDVKM. In DNA, the CDR3 is TGTGCCAGCAGTTTAGCGGGGGCCATCTACAATGAGCAGTTCTTC. This sequence encodes CASSLAGAIYNEQFF.

This clonotype was seen many times. The chain uses TRBV20-1 and TRBJ2-7, with D perhaps matching TRBD2 (7 bases). The CDR3 runs 13 residues. Germline V CDR1 and CDR2: DFQATT, SNEGSKA (reference sequence). V lost 3 bases to trimming and J lost 1 base, with 10 bases between them. The CDR3 DNA reads TGCAGTGCTAGCGGGGGGCCGTCCTACGAGCAGTACTTC. Residues: CSASGGPSYEQYF.

Details on this clonotype: This may be a read error: a much more frequent sequence differs by one nucleotide. The V and J genes are TRBV20-1 and TRBJ2-5; D gene uncertain. This CDR3 is 15 amino acids long. V was cut by 0 bases and J by 6 bases, with 17 bases left in between. The germline V gene has CDR1 DFQATT and CDR2 SNEGSKA (reference sequence). The CDR3 spells CSARDGQAAQKTQYF. The CDR3 bases are TGCAGTGCTAGAGATGGCCAGGCGGCACAAAAGACCCAGTACTTC.

The J gene is TRBJ1-1, the V gene TRBV11-1, with 10 positions matching TRBD1. Germline V gene sequence: CDR1 SGHAT, CDR2 FQDESV (reference sequence). The junction had 13 bases not matched to a gene; V was cut back by 3 bases and J by 9 bases. The CDR3 length is 16 residues. CDR3 loop: CASSFRPPGTGDQAFF. The CDR3 nucleotides read TGTGCCAGCAGCTTTCGGCCGCCGGGGACAGGGGATCAAGCTTTCTTT.

Remarks on this clonotype: Relative to the germline gene, one junction end is altered; a read error may explain this. This rearrangement joins TRBV4-1 to TRBJ2-1, with a tentative D call TRBD2 (6 bases). The CDR3 contains 17 residues. Germline CDR1 MGHRA, CDR2 YSYEKL. The DNA for the CDR3 is TGCGCCGGCAGCCCCCGTTCGGAGGGCGTGGGTTACAATGAGCAGTTCTTC. It encodes CAGSPRSEGVGYNEQFF.